Listed below are T cell receptor beta chains from one sample, sequenced in a study of blood T cell repertoires in COVID-19. Assay used: immunoSEQ multiplex PCR; TCRdb lists only in-frame clones, some missing. The sample includes some 31,000 clones, around 85% seen only once; the top ten take roughly 15%. The sample consisted of peripheral blood. These receptor sequences come from a human donor with acute or convalescent COVID-19. The donor label of this sample is uncertain. The CDR3 runs from the conserved cysteine through the conserved F or W. A D gene is named only where the DNA matches it firmly.

V: TRBV20-1; D: -; J: TRBJ1-2; CDR3: CSAVDGYGYTF
V: TRBV6-5; D: -; J: TRBJ2-7; CDR3: CASTRKWEGDEQYF
V: TRBV6-5; D: -; J: TRBJ1-3; CDR3: CASSLYYSGNTIYF
V: TRBV6-6; D: TRBD1; J: TRBJ2-7; CDR3: CASNAGTGVYEQYF
V: TRBV25-1; D: -; J: TRBJ1-5; CDR3: CASTASEGNQPQHF
V: TRBV15; D: -; J: TRBJ2-5; CDR3: CATRYSVGETQYF
V: TRBV19; D: TRBD1; J: TRBJ2-5; CDR3: CASSSTGEETQYF
V: TRBV28; D: TRBD1; J: TRBJ1-2; CDR3: CASNDWSGGNNYGYTF
V: TRBV4-3; D: -; J: TRBJ2-2; CDR3: CASSQVDWGLGGELFF
V: TRBV9; D: TRBD2; J: TRBJ2-7; CDR3: CASSPHERGSSYEQYF
V: TRBV6-1; D: TRBD1; J: TRBJ1-2; CDR3: CASKPPGGENGYTF
V: TRBV5-6; D: TRBD1; J: TRBJ1-2; CDR3: CASSQDRANYGYTF
V: TRBV5-1; D: TRBD1; J: TRBJ2-3; CDR3: CASSPGTGTDTQYF
V: TRBV28; D: -; J: TRBJ1-1; CDR3: CASSLGGSTEAFF
V: TRBV30; D: -; J: TRBJ1-3; CDR3: CAWSVSVPLSGNTIYF
V: TRBV20-1; D: -; J: TRBJ1-5; CDR3: CSASGGSSNQPQHF
V: TRBV2; D: TRBD1; J: TRBJ2-3; CDR3: CASGTGAGGFDTQYF
V: TRBV18; D: -; J: TRBJ1-2; CDR3: CASSPSQGSGYTF
V: TRBV4-2; D: TRBD1; J: TRBJ2-2; CDR3: CASSQETGVNTGELFF
V: TRBV5-1; D: -; J: TRBJ2-3; CDR3: CASRGARTSTDTQYF
V: TRBV2; D: -; J: TRBJ1-4; CDR3: CASSAGTLDEKLFF
V: TRBV6-5; D: -; J: TRBJ1-2; CDR3: CASSRHGYTF
V: TRBV30; D: -; J: TRBJ2-3; CDR3: CAWSVGDMNTQYF
V: TRBV24-1; D: TRBD1; J: TRBJ1-5; CDR3: CATSDRQGNGNQPQHF
V: TRBV24-1; D: -; J: TRBJ2-2; CDR3: CATSDRGAGELFF
V: TRBV11-3; D: TRBD1; J: TRBJ1-1; CDR3: CASSLEGTGSEAFF
V: TRBV10-3; D: -; J: TRBJ2-3; CDR3: CAITRQYAGAQYF
V: TRBV5-6; D: -; J: TRBJ2-2; CDR3: CASSFSDITANGELFF
V: TRBV19; D: -; J: TRBJ1-1; CDR3: CASYGQLNTEAFF